The rows below give T cell receptor beta chains drawn from one sample of a study of PD-1 blockade in mismatch repair-deficient tumors. The protocol was immunoSEQ multiplex PCR, while the TCRdb copy is restricted to in-frame clones and leaves out a portion. This sample carries around 40,000 clones, 75% to 90% of them seen once, and the ten largest clones take 0.9% to 1.2%. The sample consisted of PBMCs, taken around 40 weeks after starting pembrolizumab. Receptors originate from an adult with mismatch repair-deficient cancer. Each CDR3 is given with its conserved first and last residue. The D gene is left open where the match is weak. Not every row has a clone size; where given, it reads once, few, many or a size class.

D gene	V gene	J gene	clone size	CDR3 DNA	CDR3 protein
TRBD1	TRBV19	TRBJ2-7	once	TGTGCCAGTAGTACTGGGACAGCCCGCTCCTACGAGCAGTACTTC	CASSTGTARSYEQYF
TRBD1	TRBV4-1	TRBJ1-5	-	TGCGCCAGCAGCCAACGAGGGGGCCCTGGCTATAGCAATCAGCCCCAGCATTTT	CASSQRGGPGYSNQPQHF
-	TRBV21-1	TRBJ2-4	-	TGTGCCAGCAGCAAATGGGTCGCTAGAATAGGGGGCGGCGAGTCCAAAAACATTCAGTACTTC	CASSKWVARIGGGESKNIQYF
TRBD1	TRBV6-1	TRBJ2-5	-	TGTGCCAGCAGCCTAAACAGGGGTGGGGAGACCCAGTACTTC	CASSLNRGGETQYF
TRBD1	TRBV27	TRBJ2-2	-	TGTGCCAGCAGTTTATCTGGACAGGGAAACACCGGGGAGCTGTTTTTT	CASSLSGQGNTGELFF
-	TRBV7-8	TRBJ2-3	-	TGTGCCAGCAGCCCGCGGTCCGGCCTCGGGGCAGATACGCAGTATTTT	CASSPRSGLGADTQYF
-	TRBV29-1	TRBJ1-2	-	TGCAGCGTTGCAGGGGCCTATGGCTACACCTTC	CSVAGAYGYTF
TRBD1	TRBV28	TRBJ1-1	once	TGTGCCAGCAGTTTAATGACAGGGAAGAGGGCTGAAGCTTTCTTT	CASSLMTGKRAEAFF
-	TRBV5-1	TRBJ2-3	once	TGCGCCAGCAGTCAGGTGCCGTCTAGCACAGATACGCAGTATTTT	CASSQVPSSTDTQYF
TRBD2	TRBV28	TRBJ2-1	-	TGTGCCAGCAGTTTCGGGGGACTAGCGGGATACAATGAGCAGTTCTTC	CASSFGGLAGYNEQFF
-	TRBV5-1	TRBJ1-1	once	TGCGCCAGCAGCCATGCGAGAACAGTGGGCACTGAAGCTTTCTTT	CASSHARTVGTEAFF
-	TRBV30	TRBJ2-2	-	TGTGCCTGGGGGCTGGGTAGCGGTCCCGCCGGGGAGCTGTTTTTT	CAWGLGSGPAGELFF
TRBD2	TRBV5-6	TRBJ2-7	-	TGTGCCAGCAGCCCAATAGCGGGAGGATCCTACGAGCAGTACTTC	CASSPIAGGSYEQYF
TRBD1	TRBV19	TRBJ2-7	few	TGTGCCAGTAGTACCAGTCTAGGGGGCCGGTACGAGCAGTACTTC	CASSTSLGGRYEQYF
-	TRBV19	TRBJ1-5	-	TGTGCCAGTAGTATGAACAGGGAAAGGGATCAGCCCCAGCATTTT	CASSMNRERDQPQHF
-	TRBV2	TRBJ1-6	-	TGTGCCAGCAGTGAAAACTGGAATTCACCCCTCCACTTT	CASSENWNSPLHF
TRBD2	TRBV5-6	TRBJ2-2	-	TGTGCCAGCAGCTTAGACCCGGGACTAGCGAACACCGGGGAGCTGTTTTTT	CASSLDPGLANTGELFF
-	TRBV30	TRBJ1-1	-	TGTGCCTGGAGTGTACTGGGGGCCACCCACACTGAAGCTTTCTTT	CAWSVLGATHTEAFF
TRBD1	TRBV30	TRBJ2-7	-	TGTGCCTGGACCTCCCGGACAGGAGGCTCCTACGAGCAGTACTTC	CAWTSRTGGSYEQYF
-	TRBV5-1	TRBJ1-5	-	TGCGCCAGCAGCTTGGCGGGGGATCAGCCCCAGCATTTT	CASSLAGDQPQHF
TRBD2	TRBV10-1	TRBJ2-5	-	TGCGCCAGCAGTAAAGCGGGAGGGCCGGAGACCCAGTACTTC	CASSKAGGPETQYF
TRBD1	TRBV5-1	TRBJ2-3	-	TGCGCCAGCAGCTTGTGGCTTAAAGGGACAGGAGATACGCAGTATTTT	CASSLWLKGTGDTQYF
-	TRBV5-1	TRBJ2-5	few	TGCGCCAGCAGACGGGAAGAGACCCAGTACTTC	CASRREETQYF
-	TRBV5-4	TRBJ1-1	-	TGTGCCAGCAGCTTGGCAGGGGATGACACTGAAGCTTTCTTT	CASSLAGDDTEAFF
-	TRBV6-5	TRBJ1-6	-	TGTGCCAGCAGCCTCGGAGCAGGGAGGAATTCACCCCTCCACTTT	CASSLGAGRNSPLHF
-	TRBV28	TRBJ1-5	-	TGTGCCAGCAGTTTAACAGGGTCGGGGCAGCCCCAGCATTTT	CASSLTGSGQPQHF
-	TRBV19	TRBJ2-5	-	TGTGCCAGTAGTGATGACCTAGGGACCCAGTACTTC	CASSDDLGTQYF
-	TRBV5-1	TRBJ2-2	-	TGCGCCAGCAGCTTGGGCGGGGGCTCCGGGGAGCTGTTTTTT	CASSLGGGSGELFF
-	TRBV6-5	TRBJ2-1	-	TGTGCCAGCAGTCCGGGACTTACCTACAATGAGCAGTTCTTC	CASSPGLTYNEQFF
-	TRBV6-5	TRBJ2-1	-	TGTGCCAGCAGTTACTCGGAGTACAATGAGCAGTTCTTC	CASSYSEYNEQFF
-	TRBV5-5	TRBJ2-1	-	TGTGCCAGCAGAGTATCCGGGAGCTCCTACAATGAGCAGTTCTTC	CASRVSGSSYNEQFF
TRBD1	TRBV6-5	TRBJ1-1	-	TGTGCCAGCAGAGACGCGACAGGGGCCGCTGAAGCTTTCTTT	CASRDATGAAEAFF
TRBD1	TRBV18	TRBJ1-6	-	TGTGCCAGCTCAGAAGGGACAGGGCGGAATTCACCCCTCCACTTT	CASSEGTGRNSPLHF
-	TRBV29-1	TRBJ2-3	-	TGCAGCGTTGAAAAAGCAGGGGCAGATACGCAGTATTTT	CSVEKAGADTQYF
TRBD1	TRBV28	TRBJ1-5	-	TGTGCCAGCAGGGCGCCGGACAGGGGAGACCAGCCCCAGCATTTT	CASRAPDRGDQPQHF
TRBD1	TRBV5-6	TRBJ1-4	-	TGTGCCAGCAGCTTCCGGGACAGGGTGTTAAGTTGGGCTTTT	CASSFRDRVLSWAF
TRBD1	TRBV6-1	TRBJ1-4	-	TGTGCCAGCAGTGCCCTCTACAGGGGAACTAATGAAAAACTGTTTTTT	CASSALYRGTNEKLFF
-	TRBV25-1	TRBJ2-1	-	TGTGCCACCCTCACGGGGGGCGGGAACTACAATGAGCAGTTCTTC	CATLTGGGNYNEQFF
TRBD1	TRBV5-1	TRBJ2-3	-	TGCGCCAGCACGGGAAAGGGGACAGCCACAGATACGCAGTATTTT	CASTGKGTATDTQYF
TRBD2	TRBV18	TRBJ2-5	few	TGTGCCAGCTCACCACCGGGACTAGCAGGAGAGACCCAGTACTTC	CASSPPGLAGETQYF
-	TRBV6-5	TRBJ1-5	once	TGTGCCAGCAGTCCGCGGCGGTTAAATCAGCCCCAGCATTTT	CASSPRRLNQPQHF
-	TRBV5-1	TRBJ2-1	-	TGCGCCAGCAGCTTTGAGGGATCAAACAATGAGCAGTTCTTC	CASSFEGSNNEQFF
TRBD2	TRBV29-1	TRBJ2-7	-	TGCAGCGTTACTCGGACTAGCGGGGGATACGAGCAGTACTTC	CSVTRTSGGYEQYF
TRBD2	TRBV7-3	TRBJ2-3	-	TGTGCCAGCAGCCCACTAGCGGGAGGAGATACGCAGTATTTT	CASSPLAGGDTQYF
-	TRBV9	TRBJ2-7	-	TGTGCCAGCAGCGTAGGGGGCCTCGGGCTCGAGCAGTACTTC	CASSVGGLGLEQYF
-	TRBV27	TRBJ1-6	-	TGTGCCAGCAGCCAGCAGGGAGGGTATTCACCCCTCCACTTT	CASSQQGGYSPLHF
-	TRBV5-1	TRBJ1-1	once	TGCGCCAGCAGCGTGGGACAACAGACTTTCTTT	CASSVGQQTFF
TRBD2	TRBV5-4	TRBJ2-5	-	TGTGCCAGCAGTTACGGACTAGCGGGAGGGACGAAGACCAAAGAGACCCAGTACTTC	CASSYGLAGGTKTKETQYF
-	TRBV5-5	TRBJ1-5	-	TGTGCCAGCAGCCCTGTCGGGAGGAATCAGCCCCAGCATTTT	CASSPVGRNQPQHF
TRBD1	TRBV11-1	TRBJ1-2	-	TGTGCCAGCAGCAGGGGGACAGGGGGCGCCTATGGCTACACCTTC	CASSRGTGGAYGYTF